The 4 T cell receptor beta chains below all came from one sample that was sequenced in a study of T cell changes during pregnancy in multiple sclerosis. Generated by immunoSEQ multiplex PCR, the TCRdb table keeps only in-frame clones and is missing some. The profile covers tens of thousands of clones, with about 90% appearing a single time and about 2.7% taken by the ten largest. The specimen comprised peripheral blood, sampled in the second trimester of pregnancy. The receptors were sampled from a female donor in good health, enrolled as a control in a pregnancy study.

This chain joins TRBV14 and TRBJ2-1; 12 bases line up with TRBD2. This CDR3 region has 18 residues. Losses at the gene ends were 4 bases for V and 4 bases for J; bases not matched to a gene: 11. The V gene's germline CDR1 is SGHDN and CDR2 FVKESK. The CDR3 DNA follows: TGTGCCAGCAGCCCGGGGACTAGCGGGCCCAATTCATACAATGAGCAGTTCTTC. Translation gives CASSPGTSGPNSYNEQFF. Using reference TRBV14 and TRBJ2-1 for the parts outside the CDR3, the full variable domain is EAGVTQFPSHSVIEKGQTVTLRCDPISGHDNLYWYRRVMGKEIKFLLHFVKESKQDESGMPNNRFLAERTGGTYSTLKVQPAELEDSGVYFCASSPGTSGPNSYNEQFFGPGTRLTVL.

CDR3: CASSYSRDRAYEQYF. CDR3 coding DNA: TGTGCCAGCAGTTACTCCCGGGACAGAGCCTACGAGCAGTACTTC. This sequence joins TRBV6-5 and TRBJ2-7; 7 bases line up with TRBD1. The germline V gene has CDR1 MNHEY and CDR2 SVGAGI. The CDR3 is made up of 15 amino acids. V trimming: 0 bases; J trimming: 2 bases; junction bases outside the gene matches: 4.

The chain employs TRBV4-1 and TRBJ2-7, with D possibly being TRBD1 (6 bases). The CDR3 spans 13 residues. The V end lost 0 bases, the J end lost 3 bases, and 6 bases lay between the germline ends. Looked up from germline, CDR1 is MGHRA and CDR2 is YSYEKL. In DNA form, the CDR3 reads TGCGCCAGCAGCCAAGACAGGGGCTACGAGCAGTACTTC. This gives the protein CASSQDRGYEQYF.

The chain employs TRBV10-3 and TRBJ2-3; TRBD1 is a possible D gene (6 bases). Germline-derived CDR1 and CDR2 are ENHRY and SYGVKD. CDR3 size: 16 residues. V lost 0 bases to trimming and J lost 1 base, with 11 bases between them. The CDR3 is CAISESSRTGTDTQYF. The CDR3 nucleotides are TGTGCCATCAGTGAGTCGTCCCGGACAGGCACAGATACGCAGTATTTT.